Sequencing of this T cell receptor (beta chain) was carried out in a study of T cell responses to AZD1222 COVID-19 vaccine. General study findings and limits: Seropositive status at baseline applied to only a handful of AZD1222 recipients. Reports say nearly half of spike-specific TCRs go after unmutated variant regions.

CDR3 size: 14 residues. Trimming removed 2 bases at V and 5 bases at J, with 10 bases between. CDR1 is MGHDK, CDR2 SYGVNS, per germline. To note about this clone: Its antigen is as yet unknown.

The table came from immunoSEQ multiplex PCR; TCRdb's copy has only in-frame clones and leaves some out. The repertoire includes more than 110,000 clones, over 75% of them detected once, and over 3.5% sits in the top ten. The chain couples TRBV25-1 to TRBJ1-5, with D unresolved. Specimen: peripheral blood, collected on day 0 of AZD1222 vaccination. The receptor comes from an adult in good health. The chain's CDR3 is CASSEKGFDQPQHF. The CDR3, as DNA: TGTGCCAGCAGTGAAAAAGGATTTGATCAGCCCCAGCATTTT.